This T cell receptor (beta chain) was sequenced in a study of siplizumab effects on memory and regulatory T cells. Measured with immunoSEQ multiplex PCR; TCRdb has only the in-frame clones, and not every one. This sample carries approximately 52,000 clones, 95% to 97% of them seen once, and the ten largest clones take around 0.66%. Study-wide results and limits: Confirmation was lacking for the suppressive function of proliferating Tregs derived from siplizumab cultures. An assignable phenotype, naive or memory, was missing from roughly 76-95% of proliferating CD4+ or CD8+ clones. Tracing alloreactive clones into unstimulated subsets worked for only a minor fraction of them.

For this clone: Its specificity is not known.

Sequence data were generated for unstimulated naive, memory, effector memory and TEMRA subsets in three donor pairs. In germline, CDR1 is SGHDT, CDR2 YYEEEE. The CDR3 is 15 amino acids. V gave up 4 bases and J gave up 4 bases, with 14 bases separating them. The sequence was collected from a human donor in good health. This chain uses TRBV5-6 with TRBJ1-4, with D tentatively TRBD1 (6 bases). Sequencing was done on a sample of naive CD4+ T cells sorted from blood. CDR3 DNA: TGTGCCAGCAGCCCGGGGGGCGGACATAATGAAAAACTGTTTTTT. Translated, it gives CASSPGGGHNEKLFF.